A selection of T cell receptor beta chains follows, all from one sample in a study of T-cell reconstitution after alpha-beta-depleted transplantation in children. From the PCR reads, TCRdb called clonotypes with MiXCR, one entry per CDR3 protein. In the table there are fewer than 1 million distinct CDR3 sequences, 16% of which are singletons. The material was PBMCs, mostly from graft donor cells, obtained 360 days after TCRalphabeta/CD19-depleted stem cell transplant. Every receptor here comes from a male patient aged 10 to 17 who had a stem cell transplant for acute lymphoblastic leukemia, so the T cells may come from the graft donor. Both conserved end residues are part of each CDR3. Each record gives: clone size, D gene, CDR3 length, V gene, J gene, CDR3 protein, CDR3 DNA. A D gene is named only where the DNA matches it firmly. Clone size is shown for a subset of rows, as once, few, many or a class of expanded clone.

clone_size: -
d_call: TRBD1
cdr3_length: 17
v_call: TRBV7-8
j_call: TRBJ1-1
cdr3_aa: CASSLSGGAGWYTEAFF
cdr3_nt: TGTGCCAGCAGCTTATCAGGGGGCGCCGGATGGTACACTGAAGCTTTCTTT

clone_size: -
d_call: TRBD2
cdr3_length: 15
v_call: TRBV20-1
j_call: TRBJ2-1
cdr3_aa: CSARESSGYYNEQFF
cdr3_nt: TGCAGTGCTAGAGAAAGTAGCGGGTATTACAATGAGCAGTTCTTC

clone_size: -
d_call: TRBD2
cdr3_length: 14
v_call: TRBV20-1
j_call: TRBJ2-5
cdr3_aa: CSATDTTSSETQYF
cdr3_nt: TGCAGTGCTACCGATACGACTAGCAGTGAGACCCAGTACTTC

clone_size: few
d_call: -
cdr3_length: 16
v_call: TRBV12-3/TRBV12-4
j_call: TRBJ2-3
cdr3_aa: CASSLVAYRGTDTQYF
cdr3_nt: TGTGCCAGCAGTTTAGTGGCCTACCGAGGTACAGATACGCAGTATTTT

clone_size: few
d_call: -
cdr3_length: 15
v_call: TRBV5-1
j_call: TRBJ1-5
cdr3_aa: CASSPRELGNQPQHF
cdr3_nt: TGCGCCAGCAGCCCCCGGGAATTGGGCAATCAGCCCCAGCATTTT

clone_size: -
d_call: TRBD2
cdr3_length: 14
v_call: TRBV3-1
j_call: TRBJ2-1
cdr3_aa: CASSPSGLAGTKFF
cdr3_nt: TGTGCCAGCAGCCCCTCCGGACTAGCGGGAACAAAATTCTTC

clone_size: -
d_call: -
cdr3_length: 14
v_call: TRBV6-1
j_call: TRBJ2-7
cdr3_aa: CASRRGRNSYEQYF
cdr3_nt: TGTGCCAGCAGGCGAGGGAGGAACTCCTACGAGCAGTACTTC

clone_size: -
d_call: -
cdr3_length: 13
v_call: TRBV3-1
j_call: TRBJ2-5
cdr3_aa: CASSQDRERTQYF
cdr3_nt: TGTGCCAGCAGCCAAGACAGGGAGCGGACCCAGTACTTC

clone_size: few
d_call: TRBD1
cdr3_length: 15
v_call: TRBV10-2
j_call: TRBJ2-5
cdr3_aa: CASSETGGAPETQYF
cdr3_nt: TGCGCCAGCAGTGAGACAGGGGGTGCCCCAGAGACCCAGTACTTC

clone_size: -
d_call: -
cdr3_length: 10
v_call: TRBV20-1
j_call: TRBJ2-1
cdr3_aa: CSAVSRGQFF
cdr3_nt: TGCAGTGCTGTTTCACGAGGGCAGTTCTTC

clone_size: -
d_call: -
cdr3_length: 13
v_call: TRBV5-1
j_call: TRBJ2-3
cdr3_aa: CASSGQLGDTQYF
cdr3_nt: TGCGCCAGCAGCGGTCAGCTAGGGGATACGCAGTATTTT

clone_size: few
d_call: -
cdr3_length: 12
v_call: TRBV20-1
j_call: TRBJ2-2
cdr3_aa: CSAGRHTGELFF
cdr3_nt: TGCAGTGCCGGGAGACATACCGGGGAGCTGTTTTTT

clone_size: -
d_call: TRBD2
cdr3_length: 13
v_call: TRBV20-1
j_call: TRBJ2-5
cdr3_aa: CSAPPAGKETQYF
cdr3_nt: TGCAGTGCTCCCCCAGCGGGAAAAGAGACCCAGTACTTC

clone_size: few
d_call: -
cdr3_length: 17
v_call: TRBV18
j_call: TRBJ2-4
cdr3_aa: CASPHLFSGYTKNIQYF
cdr3_nt: TGTGCCAGCCCACACCTCTTCTCTGGGTACACCAAAAACATTCAGTACTTC

clone_size: -
d_call: -
cdr3_length: 18
v_call: TRBV4-1
j_call: TRBJ2-3
cdr3_aa: CASSLRAPGLTSTDTQYF
cdr3_nt: TGCGCCAGCAGCCTCAGGGCCCCGGGACTGACTAGCACAGATACGCAGTATTTT

clone_size: -
d_call: -
cdr3_length: 15
v_call: TRBV5-1
j_call: TRBJ2-7
cdr3_aa: CASTPIGGRTYEQYF
cdr3_nt: TGCGCCAGCACCCCGATTGGGGGGCGGACCTACGAGCAGTACTTC

clone_size: many
d_call: -
cdr3_length: 15
v_call: TRBV29-1
j_call: TRBJ2-2
cdr3_aa: CSVGLGLSPTGELFF
cdr3_nt: TGCAGCGTCGGACTGGGGTTAAGCCCAACCGGGGAGCTGTTTTTT

clone_size: few
d_call: TRBD2
cdr3_length: 14
v_call: TRBV6-1
j_call: TRBJ2-7
cdr3_aa: CASSGGLASYEQYF
cdr3_nt: TGTGCCAGCAGCGGCGGACTAGCCTCCTACGAGCAGTACTTC

clone_size: -
d_call: -
cdr3_length: 15
v_call: TRBV7-2
j_call: TRBJ1-3
cdr3_aa: CASSVLGGGGNTIYF
cdr3_nt: TGTGCCAGCAGCGTGCTCGGGGGCGGTGGAAACACCATATATTTT

clone_size: few
d_call: -
cdr3_length: 14
v_call: TRBV7-9
j_call: TRBJ2-7
cdr3_aa: CASSPPDSSVEQYF
cdr3_nt: TGTGCCAGCAGCCCCCCGGACAGCTCTGTGGAGCAGTACTTC

clone_size: few
d_call: -
cdr3_length: 15
v_call: TRBV7-8
j_call: TRBJ1-2
cdr3_aa: CASSPQGFANYGYTF
cdr3_nt: TGTGCCAGCAGCCCACAGGGTTTCGCTAACTATGGCTACACCTTC

clone_size: many
d_call: TRBD2
cdr3_length: 16
v_call: TRBV4-2
j_call: TRBJ2-3
cdr3_aa: CASSRREAGSTDTQYF
cdr3_nt: TGTGCCAGCAGCCGGCGGGAGGCAGGTAGCACAGATACGCAGTATTTT

clone_size: -
d_call: -
cdr3_length: 14
v_call: TRBV28
j_call: TRBJ2-5
cdr3_aa: CASSSQGEWETQYF
cdr3_nt: TGTGCCAGCAGCTCACAGGGAGAGTGGGAGACCCAGTACTTC

clone_size: -
d_call: -
cdr3_length: 18
v_call: TRBV28
j_call: TRBJ2-3
cdr3_aa: CASAPPSYIPRDTDTQYF
cdr3_nt: TGTGCCAGCGCTCCCCCCTCTTACATCCCTAGAGACACAGATACGCAGTATTTT

clone_size: few
d_call: TRBD2
cdr3_length: 14
v_call: TRBV5-1
j_call: TRBJ2-1
cdr3_aa: CASSLLTSGNEQFF
cdr3_nt: TGCGCCAGCAGCTTGTTGACTAGCGGGAATGAGCAGTTCTTC

clone_size: -
d_call: TRBD2
cdr3_length: 15
v_call: TRBV5-1
j_call: TRBJ2-7
cdr3_aa: CASSVLAGSSYEQYF
cdr3_nt: TGCGCCAGCAGCGTTCTAGCGGGGAGCTCCTACGAGCAGTACTTC

clone_size: -
d_call: TRBD2
cdr3_length: 17
v_call: TRBV24-1
j_call: TRBJ2-1
cdr3_aa: CATSASTSGRASNEQFF
cdr3_nt: TGTGCCACCAGTGCCTCGACTAGCGGGAGGGCCAGCAATGAGCAGTTCTTC

clone_size: few
d_call: -
cdr3_length: 15
v_call: TRBV5-1
j_call: TRBJ2-2
cdr3_aa: CASSLLVQDLGELFF
cdr3_nt: TGCGCCAGCAGCTTGCTAGTCCAAGATTTGGGGGAGCTGTTTTTT

clone_size: -
d_call: TRBD1
cdr3_length: 16
v_call: TRBV12-5
j_call: TRBJ2-7
cdr3_aa: CASGSTRDRLYYEQYF
cdr3_nt: TGTGCTAGTGGATCCACCCGGGACAGGCTGTACTACGAGCAGTACTTC

clone_size: -
d_call: -
cdr3_length: 14
v_call: TRBV6-5
j_call: TRBJ2-1
cdr3_aa: CASSYLASWDEQFF
cdr3_nt: TGTGCCAGCAGTTACTTGGCTAGCTGGGATGAGCAGTTCTTC

clone_size: -
d_call: -
cdr3_length: 15
v_call: TRBV5-1
j_call: TRBJ2-7
cdr3_aa: CASSSQSGASYEQYF
cdr3_nt: TGCGCCAGCAGCTCCCAATCCGGGGCCTCCTACGAGCAGTACTTC

clone_size: -
d_call: -
cdr3_length: 16
v_call: TRBV7-6
j_call: TRBJ1-3
cdr3_aa: CASSSSTLPSGNTIYF
cdr3_nt: TGTGCCAGCAGCTCCTCCACCCTGCCCTCTGGAAACACCATATATTTT

clone_size: -
d_call: -
cdr3_length: 13
v_call: TRBV5-6
j_call: TRBJ2-1
cdr3_aa: CASNPSRYNEQFF
cdr3_nt: TGTGCCAGCAACCCATCACGTTACAATGAGCAGTTCTTC

clone_size: many
d_call: TRBD1
cdr3_length: 13
v_call: TRBV20-1
j_call: TRBJ2-5
cdr3_aa: CSATGQNQETQYF
cdr3_nt: TGCAGTGCTACGGGACAGAACCAAGAGACCCAGTACTTC

clone_size: few
d_call: -
cdr3_length: 15
v_call: TRBV20-1
j_call: TRBJ2-3
cdr3_aa: CSALIGGQYTDTQYF
cdr3_nt: TGCAGTGCCCTTATTGGGGGACAATACACAGATACGCAGTATTTT

clone_size: few
d_call: -
cdr3_length: 13
v_call: TRBV25-1
j_call: TRBJ1-2
cdr3_aa: CASSESGLYGYTF
cdr3_nt: TGTGCCAGCAGTGAGTCCGGTCTCTATGGCTACACCTTC

clone_size: -
d_call: TRBD1
cdr3_length: 14
v_call: TRBV7-9
j_call: TRBJ1-1
cdr3_aa: CASSLDAGGTEAFF
cdr3_nt: TGTGCCAGCAGCTTAGATGCAGGGGGCACTGAAGCTTTCTTT

clone_size: many
d_call: -
cdr3_length: 12
v_call: TRBV6-5
j_call: TRBJ1-1
cdr3_aa: CASSHTGTEAFF
cdr3_nt: TGTGCCAGCAGTCACACCGGGACAGAAGCTTTCTTT

clone_size: few
d_call: TRBD2
cdr3_length: 13
v_call: TRBV5-1
j_call: TRBJ2-7
cdr3_aa: CASSFGTMYEQYF
cdr3_nt: TGCGCCAGCAGCTTCGGGACTATGTACGAGCAGTACTTC

clone_size: -
d_call: TRBD2
cdr3_length: 17
v_call: TRBV5-1
j_call: TRBJ2-7
cdr3_aa: CASSLGSASGIFYEQYF
cdr3_nt: TGCGCCAGCAGCTTGGGGTCGGCTAGCGGGATATTCTACGAGCAGTACTTC

clone_size: -
d_call: TRBD2
cdr3_length: 19
v_call: TRBV11-2
j_call: TRBJ2-2
cdr3_aa: CASTNYGLAGGWITGELFF
cdr3_nt: TGTGCCAGCACAAACTATGGACTAGCGGGAGGTTGGATCACCGGGGAGCTGTTTTTT

clone_size: -
d_call: TRBD2
cdr3_length: 17
v_call: TRBV7-3
j_call: TRBJ2-3
cdr3_aa: CASSSGLAGGGTDTQYF
cdr3_nt: TGTGCCAGCAGCTCCGGACTAGCGGGAGGGGGCACAGATACGCAGTATTTT

clone_size: many
d_call: TRBD1
cdr3_length: 16
v_call: TRBV6-5
j_call: TRBJ2-1
cdr3_aa: CASSYSWDRGLNEQFF
cdr3_nt: TGTGCCAGCAGTTACTCGTGGGACAGGGGGCTCAATGAGCAGTTCTTC

clone_size: few
d_call: -
cdr3_length: 13
v_call: TRBV11-3
j_call: TRBJ2-7
cdr3_aa: CASSLDPGGEQYF
cdr3_nt: TGTGCCAGCAGCTTAGATCCTGGCGGCGAGCAGTACTTC

clone_size: -
d_call: -
cdr3_length: 13
v_call: TRBV9
j_call: TRBJ2-1
cdr3_aa: CASSVTSRDEQFF
cdr3_nt: TGTGCCAGCAGCGTAACTAGTCGCGATGAGCAGTTCTTC

clone_size: few
d_call: TRBD2
cdr3_length: 20
v_call: TRBV29-1
j_call: TRBJ2-5
cdr3_aa: CSVDEVLSLAGGPGGETQYF
cdr3_nt: TGCAGCGTGGATGAGGTTCTTAGCCTAGCGGGAGGGCCTGGTGGAGAGACCCAGTACTTC

clone_size: -
d_call: -
cdr3_length: 15
v_call: TRBV5-1
j_call: TRBJ2-1
cdr3_aa: CASSLTGSIGVEQFF
cdr3_nt: TGCGCCAGCAGTCTCACCGGGTCTATTGGGGTTGAGCAGTTCTTC

clone_size: -
d_call: TRBD2
cdr3_length: 14
v_call: TRBV5-1
j_call: TRBJ2-7
cdr3_aa: CASSFAGGVYEQYF
cdr3_nt: TGCGCCAGCAGCTTCGCGGGAGGGGTCTACGAGCAGTACTTC

clone_size: -
d_call: -
cdr3_length: 13
v_call: TRBV29-1
j_call: TRBJ2-4
cdr3_aa: CSVGSQGAGIQYF
cdr3_nt: TGCAGCGTTGGCTCCCAGGGAGCGGGCATTCAGTACTTC

clone_size: -
d_call: TRBD1
cdr3_length: 17
v_call: TRBV11-1
j_call: TRBJ1-5
cdr3_aa: CASSSLEGAQGNQPQHF
cdr3_nt: TGTGCCAGCAGCTCCTTAGAGGGGGCGCAGGGGAATCAGCCCCAGCATTTT

clone_size: few
d_call: -
cdr3_length: 11
v_call: TRBV27
j_call: TRBJ2-7
cdr3_aa: CASSMRDEQYF
cdr3_nt: TGTGCCAGCAGTATGAGGGACGAGCAGTACTTC

clone_size: -
d_call: -
cdr3_length: 14
v_call: TRBV5-1
j_call: TRBJ2-7
cdr3_aa: CASRGRGVKAEQYF
cdr3_nt: TGCGCCAGCCGTGGGCGCGGGGTGAAGGCCGAGCAGTACTTC

clone_size: few
d_call: -
cdr3_length: 13
v_call: TRBV30
j_call: TRBJ2-5
cdr3_aa: CALEIAPQETQYF
cdr3_nt: TGTGCTCTAGAGATCGCCCCTCAAGAGACCCAGTACTTC

clone_size: few
d_call: -
cdr3_length: 13
v_call: TRBV6-5
j_call: TRBJ2-1
cdr3_aa: CASSYWGWNEQFF
cdr3_nt: TGTGCCAGCAGTTACTGGGGGTGGAATGAGCAGTTCTTC

clone_size: few
d_call: TRBD1
cdr3_length: 16
v_call: TRBV4-1
j_call: TRBJ1-2
cdr3_aa: CASSQPRGGARYGYTF
cdr3_nt: TGCGCCAGCAGCCAACCAAGAGGGGGCGCGCGATATGGCTACACCTTC